This T cell receptor beta chain was captured in a study of blood T cell repertoires in COVID-19. Turning to the study itself: Sources were T cells, B-cell-depleted T cells, or PBMCs; the material itself was cDNA or gDNA.

Participant ages covered about 18 to 89 years across 24 US areas. Participants were placed into cohorts based on the clinical history they reported. Trimming removed 6 bases from V and 4 bases from J, with 9 bases in between. The CDR3 loop spans 12 amino acids. Germline V gene lookup returns CDR1 SNHLY and CDR2 FYNNEI. Data came from immunoSEQ multiplex PCR; TCRdb stores just in-frame clones and leaves some out. The sample shows a few hundred thousand clones, 84% of them seen only once. The clonotype comes from a woman in her thirties or forties who had recovered from COVID-19. J is TRBJ1-1 and V is TRBV2; D gene uncertain. The sample taken for sequencing was PBMCs or T cells enriched from blood (not recorded which). CDR3 coding DNA: TGTGCCAGCAGCGAGGGAGTCACTGAAGCTTTCTTT. Encoded protein: CASSEGVTEAFF.